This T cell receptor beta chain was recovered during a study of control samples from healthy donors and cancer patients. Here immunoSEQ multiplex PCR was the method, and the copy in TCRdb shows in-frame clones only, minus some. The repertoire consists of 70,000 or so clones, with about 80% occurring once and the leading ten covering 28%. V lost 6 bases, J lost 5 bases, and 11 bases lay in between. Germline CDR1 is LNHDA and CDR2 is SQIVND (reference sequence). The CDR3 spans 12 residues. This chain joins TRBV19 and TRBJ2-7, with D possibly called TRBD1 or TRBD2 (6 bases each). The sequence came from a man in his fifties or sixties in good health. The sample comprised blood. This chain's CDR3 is CASRGGVDEQYF. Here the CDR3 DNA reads TGTGCCAGTAGGGGGGGCGTCGACGAGCAGTACTTC.